This is a list of T cell receptor beta chains from one sample in a study of TIL therapy for anti-PD-1-resistant metastatic lung cancer. The method was immunoSEQ multiplex PCR; TCRdb's version includes in-frame clones alone and lacks a portion of them. Of more than 90,000 clones detected, under 70% appear once; the ten largest clones hold about a tenth. This sample comprised tumor tissue, obtained at baseline. These receptors came from a person aged 25-80 years with non-small cell lung cancer. CDR3s leave out the opening cysteine and the closing phenylalanine or tryptophan.

>TRBV9
ASGRDTQY
>TRBV2
ASSLTGTFRRETQY
>TRBV6-1
ASSEGRVQPQH
>TRBV19
ASRTSRDRGRHKPQH
>TRBV30
AWSVGGINSPLH
>TRBV6-5
ASRRRESGY
>TRBV7-6
ASSHRGSGNTIY
>TRBV30
AWSVGQNRHEQY
>TRBV12-3/TRBV12-4
ASLRNTEAF
>TRBV6-4
ASSERQEADTQY
>TRBV27
ASSLRAAGELF
>TRBV4-3
ASSQDRTGGGGELF
>TRBV13
ASSLGSQGIRETQY
>TRBV28
ASSLGTPEKAF
>TRBV5-1
ASSFDRGLRDSYNEQF
>TRBV5-4
ASSYGGRSYEQY
>TRBV6-2/TRBV6-3
ASSYGGFYEQY
>TRBV10-3
AISRTGTITDTQY
>TRBV19
ASSIGGDTQY
>TRBV2
ASSRDRGRETQY
>TRBV27
ASSLSGGFYEQY
>TRBV13
ASSLTTGVAEAF
>TRBV6-2/TRBV6-3
ASSRGDTEAF
>TRBV6-5
ASSPRRRDTDTQY
>TRBV10-3
AISGDATSHEQY
>TRBV10-1
ASSEVGGTRRNEQF
>TRBV7-2
ASSSSKGFYGYT
>TRBV6-2/TRBV6-3
ASSYEGRGETQY
>TRBV5-6
ASTILGEAMETQY
>TRBV30
AWSLTSGGRETQY
>TRBV6-6
ASSYIRPGDEQY
>TRBV12-3/TRBV12-4
ASLRRGTEAF
>TRBV7-2
ASSARTGREAQH
>TRBV15
ATSSTVGGWDTGELF
>TRBV7-2
ASSPRGQGYYEQY
>TRBV5-1
ASSSGTSHHSTDTQY
>TRBV4-1
ASSQADSSYNSPLH
>TRBV28
ASSTNRGSNQPQH
>TRBV10-3
AISVGAGMSYEQY
>TRBV30
AWTTGANVLT